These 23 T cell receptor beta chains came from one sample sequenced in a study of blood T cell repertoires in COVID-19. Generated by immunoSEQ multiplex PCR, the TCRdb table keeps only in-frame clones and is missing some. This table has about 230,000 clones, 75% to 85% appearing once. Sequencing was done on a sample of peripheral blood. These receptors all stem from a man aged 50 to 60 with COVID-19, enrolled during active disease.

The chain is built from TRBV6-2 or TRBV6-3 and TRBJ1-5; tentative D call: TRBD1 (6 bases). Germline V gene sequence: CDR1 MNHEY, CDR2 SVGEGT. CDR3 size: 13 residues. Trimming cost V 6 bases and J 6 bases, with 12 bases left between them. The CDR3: CASSLQGIQPQHF. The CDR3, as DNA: TGTGCCAGCAGCCTCCAGGGGATTCAGCCCCAGCATTTT.

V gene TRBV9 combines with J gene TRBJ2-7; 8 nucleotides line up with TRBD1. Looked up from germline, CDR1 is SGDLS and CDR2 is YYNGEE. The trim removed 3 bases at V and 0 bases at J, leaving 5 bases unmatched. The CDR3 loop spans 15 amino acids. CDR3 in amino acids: CASSETGASSYEQYF. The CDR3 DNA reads TGTGCCAGCAGCGAGACAGGGGCGAGCTCCTACGAGCAGTACTTC.

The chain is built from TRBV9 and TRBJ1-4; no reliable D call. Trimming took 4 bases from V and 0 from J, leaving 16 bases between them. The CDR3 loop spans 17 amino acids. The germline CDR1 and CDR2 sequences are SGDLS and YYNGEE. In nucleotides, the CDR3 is TGTGCCAGCAGCTCCCACAGTTCACACACAACTAATGAAAAACTGTTTTTT. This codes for CASSSHSSHTTNEKLFF.

CDR3 amino acids: CASSSRENTEAFF. For the CDR3, the DNA is TGCGCCAGCAGCTCCCGGGAGAACACTGAAGCTTTCTTT. The chain joins TRBV5-1 to TRBJ1-1; D is ambiguous. Germline CDR1 and CDR2: SGHRS and YFSETQ. The CDR3 extends over 13 amino acids. V lost 3 bases and J 1 base, leaving 7 bases between the germline ends.

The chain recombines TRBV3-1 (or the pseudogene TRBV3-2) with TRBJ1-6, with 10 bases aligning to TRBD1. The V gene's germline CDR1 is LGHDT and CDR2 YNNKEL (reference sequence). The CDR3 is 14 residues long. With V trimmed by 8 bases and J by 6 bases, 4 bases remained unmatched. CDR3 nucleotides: TGTGCCAGCGGACAGGGGGGAGGTAATTCACCCCTCCACTTT. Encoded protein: CASGQGGGNSPLHF.

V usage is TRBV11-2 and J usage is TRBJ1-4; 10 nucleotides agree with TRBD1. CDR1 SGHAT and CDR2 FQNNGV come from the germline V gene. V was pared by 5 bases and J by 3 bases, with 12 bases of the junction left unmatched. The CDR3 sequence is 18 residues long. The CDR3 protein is CASSPRDRGKEANEKLFF. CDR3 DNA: TGTGCCAGCAGCCCCCGGGACAGGGGAAAGGAGGCTAATGAAAAACTGTTTTTT.

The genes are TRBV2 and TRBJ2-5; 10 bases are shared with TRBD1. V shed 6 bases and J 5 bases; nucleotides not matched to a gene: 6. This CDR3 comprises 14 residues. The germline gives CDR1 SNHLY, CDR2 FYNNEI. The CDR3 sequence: CASRTGTGDETQYF. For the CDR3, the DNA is TGTGCCAGCAGGACCGGGACAGGGGACGAGACCCAGTACTTC.

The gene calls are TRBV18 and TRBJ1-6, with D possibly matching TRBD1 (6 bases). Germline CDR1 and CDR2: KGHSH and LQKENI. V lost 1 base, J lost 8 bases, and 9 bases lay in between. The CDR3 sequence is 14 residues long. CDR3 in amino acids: CASSPRGPDSPLHF. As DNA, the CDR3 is TGTGCCAGCTCACCACGGGGGCCGGATTCACCCCTCCACTTT.

The CDR3 DNA sequence: TGTGCCACCAGTGATCCAACATCAGGCACAGATACGCAGTATTTT. Translating gives CATSDPTSGTDTQYF. V usage is TRBV24-1 and J usage is TRBJ2-3; no clear D. This CDR3 has 15 residues. CDR1 is KGHDR, CDR2 SFDVKD, per germline. V lost 3 bases and J 1 base, leaving 10 bases between the germline ends.

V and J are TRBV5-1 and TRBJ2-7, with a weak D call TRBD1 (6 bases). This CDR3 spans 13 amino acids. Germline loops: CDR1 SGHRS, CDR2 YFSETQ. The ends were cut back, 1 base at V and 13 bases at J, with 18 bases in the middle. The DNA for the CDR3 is TGCGCCAGCAGCTTGTCGTTTCAGGGGAGACCTTACTTC. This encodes CASSLSFQGRPYF.

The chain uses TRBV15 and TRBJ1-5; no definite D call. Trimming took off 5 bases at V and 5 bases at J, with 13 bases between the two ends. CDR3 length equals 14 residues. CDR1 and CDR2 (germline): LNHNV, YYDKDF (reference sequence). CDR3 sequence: CATSSTIADQPQHF. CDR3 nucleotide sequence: TGTGCCACCAGCTCCACAATAGCGGATCAGCCCCAGCATTTT.

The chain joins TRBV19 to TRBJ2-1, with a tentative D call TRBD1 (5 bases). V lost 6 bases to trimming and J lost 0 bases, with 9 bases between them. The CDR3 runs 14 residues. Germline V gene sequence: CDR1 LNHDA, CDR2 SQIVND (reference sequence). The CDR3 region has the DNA TGTGCCAGTAGGGACATGAGCTCCTACAATGAGCAGTTCTTC. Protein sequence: CASRDMSSYNEQFF.

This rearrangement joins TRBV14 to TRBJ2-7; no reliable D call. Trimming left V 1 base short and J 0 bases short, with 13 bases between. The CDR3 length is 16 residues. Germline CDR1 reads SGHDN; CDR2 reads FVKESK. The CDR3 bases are TGTGCCAGCAGCCAAGGCCCCAGGCTGAGCTCCTACGAGCAGTACTTC. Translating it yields CASSQGPRLSSYEQYF.

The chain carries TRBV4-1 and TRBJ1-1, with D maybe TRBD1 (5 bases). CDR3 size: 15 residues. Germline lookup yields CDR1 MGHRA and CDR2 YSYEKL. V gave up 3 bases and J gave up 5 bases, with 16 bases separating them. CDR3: CASSQPGTARTEAFF. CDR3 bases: TGCGCCAGCAGCCAGCCCGGGACTGCGAGGACTGAAGCTTTCTTT.

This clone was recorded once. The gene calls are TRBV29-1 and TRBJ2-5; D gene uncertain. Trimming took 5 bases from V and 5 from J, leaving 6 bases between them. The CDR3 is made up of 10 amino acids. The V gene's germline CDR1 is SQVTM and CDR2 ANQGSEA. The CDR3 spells CSVLRETQYF. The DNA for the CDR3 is TGCAGCGTTCTCAGGGAGACCCAGTACTTC.

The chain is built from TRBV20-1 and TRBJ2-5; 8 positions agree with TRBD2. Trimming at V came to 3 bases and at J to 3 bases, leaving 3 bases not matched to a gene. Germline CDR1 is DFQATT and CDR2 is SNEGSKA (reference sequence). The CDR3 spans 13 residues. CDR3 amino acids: CSASIGGEETQYF. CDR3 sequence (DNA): TGCAGTGCTAGTATCGGGGGGGAAGAGACCCAGTACTTC.

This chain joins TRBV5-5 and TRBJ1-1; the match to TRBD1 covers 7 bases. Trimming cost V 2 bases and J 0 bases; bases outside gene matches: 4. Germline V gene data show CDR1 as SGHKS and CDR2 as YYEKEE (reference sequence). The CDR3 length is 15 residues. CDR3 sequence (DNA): TGTGCCAGCAGCTTCGGGACAGTAATGAACACTGAAGCTTTCTTT. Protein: CASSFGTVMNTEAFF.

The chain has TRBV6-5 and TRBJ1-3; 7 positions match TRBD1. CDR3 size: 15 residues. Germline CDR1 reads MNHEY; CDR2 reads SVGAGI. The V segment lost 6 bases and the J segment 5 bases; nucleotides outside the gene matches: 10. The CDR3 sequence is CASSMDRLSRNTIYF. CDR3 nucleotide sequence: TGTGCCAGCAGCATGGACAGGCTGTCGCGAAACACCATATATTTT.

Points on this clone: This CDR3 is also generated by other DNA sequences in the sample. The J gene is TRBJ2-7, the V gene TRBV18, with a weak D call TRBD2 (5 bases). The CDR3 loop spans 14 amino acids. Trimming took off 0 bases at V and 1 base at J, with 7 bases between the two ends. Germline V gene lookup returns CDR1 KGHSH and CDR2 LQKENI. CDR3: CASSPPSGSYEQYF. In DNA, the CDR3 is TGTGCCAGCTCACCACCGAGCGGTTCCTACGAGCAGTACTTC. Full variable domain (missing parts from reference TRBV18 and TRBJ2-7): NAGVMQNPRHLVRRRGQEARLRCSPMKGHSHVYWYRQLPEEGLKFMVYLQKENIIDESGMPKERFSAEFPKEGPSILRIQQVVRGDSAAYFCASSPPSGSYEQYFGPGTRLTVT.

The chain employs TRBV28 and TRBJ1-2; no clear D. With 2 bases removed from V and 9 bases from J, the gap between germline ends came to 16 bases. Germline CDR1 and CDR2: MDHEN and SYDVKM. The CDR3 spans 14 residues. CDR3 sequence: CASSLVEDLLRYTF. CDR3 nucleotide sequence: TGTGCCAGCAGTTTAGTGGAGGATCTTCTCCGCTACACCTTC.

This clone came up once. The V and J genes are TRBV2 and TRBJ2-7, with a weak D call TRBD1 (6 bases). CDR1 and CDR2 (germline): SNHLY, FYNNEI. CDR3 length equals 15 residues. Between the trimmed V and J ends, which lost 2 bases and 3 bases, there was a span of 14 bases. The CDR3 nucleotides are TGTGCCAGCAGTGAAAGGCAGGGGACATTCTACGAGCAGTACTTC. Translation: CASSERQGTFYEQYF.

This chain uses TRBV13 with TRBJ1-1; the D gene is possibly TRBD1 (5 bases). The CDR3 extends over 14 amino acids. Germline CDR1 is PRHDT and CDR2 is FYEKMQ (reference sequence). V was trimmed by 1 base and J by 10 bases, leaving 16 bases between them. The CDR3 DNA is TGTGCCAGCAGCTTAGTAGGGACTTCGGGGGGAGCTTTCTTT. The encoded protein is CASSLVGTSGGAFF.

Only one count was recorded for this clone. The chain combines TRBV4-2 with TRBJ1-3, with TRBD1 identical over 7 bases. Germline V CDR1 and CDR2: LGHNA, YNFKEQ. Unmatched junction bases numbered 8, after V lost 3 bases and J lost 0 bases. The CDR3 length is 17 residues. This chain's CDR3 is CASSHSGDRSSGNTIYF. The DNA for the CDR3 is TGTGCCAGCAGCCATTCCGGGGACAGAAGCTCTGGAAACACCATATATTTT.